This is a list of T cell receptor beta chains from one sample in a study of molecular identifiers for immune sequencing clone quantification. TCRdb called the PCR reads again in MiXCR, with one record for every CDR3 protein. The data hold around 460,000 distinct CDR3 sequences, with roughly 25% observed a single time. Material for sequencing was naive CD8+ T cells from blood, with Jurkat cell RNA spiked in. These receptors all stem from a human donor in good health. Some libraries in this study had Jurkat cell RNA spiked in. Both conserved end residues are part of each CDR3. The D gene is left open where the match is weak. Rows may omit the clone size; those that give it use once, few, many or a size class.

>NA|TRBV7-9|many|TRBJ2-7
TGTGCCAGCAGCTTGGAAGCGGAAAGCTCCTACGAGCAGTACTTC
CASSLEAESSYEQYF
>NA|TRBV6-2/TRBV6-3|few|TRBJ2-7
TGTGCCAGCAGTTGGGCGCCGGCGGCCTCCTACGAGCAGTACTTC
CASSWAPAASYEQYF
>TRBD2|TRBV18|once|TRBJ2-2
TGTGCCAGCTCACCAAGGAGCGGGGGAGCATGGGCCGGGGAGCTGTTTTTT
CASSPRSGGAWAGELFF
>NA|TRBV25-1|few|TRBJ2-6
TGTGCCAGCAGTGATTGGGGGTTTGGCTCTGGGGCCAACGTCCTGACTTTC
CASSDWGFGSGANVLTF
>NA|TRBV11-2|NA|TRBJ2-1
TGTGCCAGCAGCTTAGACCCGGGGGGCCTTTACAATGAGCAGTTCTTC
CASSLDPGGLYNEQFF
>TRBD1|TRBV11-2|few|TRBJ1-1
TGTGCCAGCAGCGAGACAGGGGGAAGGTCGGAAGCTTTCTTT
CASSETGGRSEAFF
>NA|TRBV27|NA|TRBJ2-6
TGTGCCCGCAGTTTGCCTGGGGCCCACGTCCTGACTTTC
CARSLPGAHVLTF
>NA|TRBV28|many|TRBJ1-1
TGTGCCAGCAGAGTCAGCTCGAACACTGAAGCTTTCTTT
CASRVSSNTEAFF
>NA|TRBV7-9|many|TRBJ2-1
TGTGCCAGCATCCCTCCCCGGGGGAGCTCCTACAATGAGCAGTTCTTC
CASIPPRGSSYNEQFF
>NA|TRBV30|NA|TRBJ2-6
TGTGCCTGGGACACCTACTCTGGGGCCAACGTCCTGACTTTC
CAWDTYSGANVLTF